The rows below give T cell receptor beta chains drawn from one sample of a study of cytomegalovirus exposure and HLA in healthy donors. Measured with immunoSEQ multiplex PCR; TCRdb has only the in-frame clones, and not every one. This table holds some 130,000 clones, approximately 74% found once. Sequencing was carried out using PBMCs. All receptors come from a male donor in good health and CMV-seronegative. CDR3s leave out the opening cysteine and the closing phenylalanine or tryptophan.

J gene: TRBJ2-1
V gene: TRBV19
CDR3 protein: ASRGQGNNNEQF

J gene: TRBJ2-7
V gene: TRBV6-1
CDR3 protein: ASRGGAGAGEQY

J gene: TRBJ2-5
V gene: TRBV19
CDR3 protein: ASSPGRGLAGETQY

J gene: TRBJ2-7
V gene: TRBV7-9
CDR3 protein: SSSSILGSGAYEQY

J gene: TRBJ2-3
V gene: TRBV20-1
CDR3 protein: SAGEVVQY

J gene: TRBJ2-1
V gene: TRBV7-9
CDR3 protein: STGPSGYNEQF

J gene: TRBJ1-2
V gene: TRBV19
CDR3 protein: ASSSTTDINYGYT

J gene: TRBJ2-1
V gene: TRBV5-1
CDR3 protein: ASSYNNEQF

J gene: TRBJ2-7
V gene: TRBV2
CDR3 protein: ASSELGTGGSYEQY

J gene: TRBJ2-2
V gene: TRBV7-6
CDR3 protein: ASSLTGGMRDTGELF

J gene: TRBJ1-1
V gene: TRBV4-1
CDR3 protein: ASSQPAGNTEAF

J gene: TRBJ2-7
V gene: TRBV13
CDR3 protein: ASTLGGNYEQY

J gene: TRBJ2-7
V gene: TRBV2
CDR3 protein: ASSENGRSYEQY

J gene: TRBJ1-1
V gene: TRBV7-2
CDR3 protein: ASSLGAGNTEAF

J gene: TRBJ2-7
V gene: TRBV5-1
CDR3 protein: ASSLGTGPYEQY

J gene: TRBJ2-1
V gene: TRBV5-4
CDR3 protein: ASSLLAGGYNEQF

J gene: TRBJ1-2
V gene: TRBV30
CDR3 protein: AWREGVSLANYGYT

J gene: TRBJ2-5
V gene: TRBV27
CDR3 protein: ASGLRGSWQETQY